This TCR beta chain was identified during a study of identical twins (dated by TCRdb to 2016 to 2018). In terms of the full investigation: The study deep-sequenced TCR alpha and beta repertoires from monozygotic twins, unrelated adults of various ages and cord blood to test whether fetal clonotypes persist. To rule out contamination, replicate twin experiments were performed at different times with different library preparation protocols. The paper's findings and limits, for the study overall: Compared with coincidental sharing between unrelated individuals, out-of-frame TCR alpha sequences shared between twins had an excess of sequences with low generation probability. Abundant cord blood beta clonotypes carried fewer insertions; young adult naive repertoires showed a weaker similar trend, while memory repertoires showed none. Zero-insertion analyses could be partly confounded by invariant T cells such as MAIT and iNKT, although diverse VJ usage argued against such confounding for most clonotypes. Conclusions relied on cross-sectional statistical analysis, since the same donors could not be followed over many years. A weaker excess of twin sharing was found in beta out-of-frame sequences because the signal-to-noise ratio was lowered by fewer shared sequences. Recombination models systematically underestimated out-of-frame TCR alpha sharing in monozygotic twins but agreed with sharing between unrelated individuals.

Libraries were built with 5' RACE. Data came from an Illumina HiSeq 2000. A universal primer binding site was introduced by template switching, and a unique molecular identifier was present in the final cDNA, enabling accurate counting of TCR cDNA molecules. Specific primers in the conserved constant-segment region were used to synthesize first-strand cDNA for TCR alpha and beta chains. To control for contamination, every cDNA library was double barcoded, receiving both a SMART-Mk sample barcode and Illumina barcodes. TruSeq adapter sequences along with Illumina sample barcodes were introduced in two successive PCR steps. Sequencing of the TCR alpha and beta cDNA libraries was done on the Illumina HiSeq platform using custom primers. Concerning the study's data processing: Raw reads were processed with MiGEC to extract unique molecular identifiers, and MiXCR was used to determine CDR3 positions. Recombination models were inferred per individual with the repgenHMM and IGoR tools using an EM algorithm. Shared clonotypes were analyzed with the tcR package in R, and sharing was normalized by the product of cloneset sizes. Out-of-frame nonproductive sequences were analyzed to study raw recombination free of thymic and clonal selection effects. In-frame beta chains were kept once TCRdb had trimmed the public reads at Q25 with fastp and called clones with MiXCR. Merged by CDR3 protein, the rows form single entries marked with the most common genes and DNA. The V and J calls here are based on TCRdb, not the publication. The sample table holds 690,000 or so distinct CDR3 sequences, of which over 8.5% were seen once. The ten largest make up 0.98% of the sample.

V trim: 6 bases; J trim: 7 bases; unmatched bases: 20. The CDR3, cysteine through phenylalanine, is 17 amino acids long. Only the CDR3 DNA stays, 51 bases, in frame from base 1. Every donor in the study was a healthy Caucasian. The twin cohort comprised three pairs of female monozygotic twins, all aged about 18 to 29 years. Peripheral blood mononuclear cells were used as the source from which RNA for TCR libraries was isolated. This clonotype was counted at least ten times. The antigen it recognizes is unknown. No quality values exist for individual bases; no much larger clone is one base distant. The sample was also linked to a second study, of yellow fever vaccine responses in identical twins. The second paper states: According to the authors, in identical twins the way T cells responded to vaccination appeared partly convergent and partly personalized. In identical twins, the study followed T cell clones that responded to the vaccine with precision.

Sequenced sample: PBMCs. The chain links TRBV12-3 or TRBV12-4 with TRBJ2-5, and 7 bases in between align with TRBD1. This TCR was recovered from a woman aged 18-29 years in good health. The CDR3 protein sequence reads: CASSRQTPTGRFGTQYF. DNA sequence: TGTGCCAGCAGCCGACAGACCCCGACAGGGAGATTTGGGACCCAGTACTTC.